This T cell receptor (beta chain) was documented in a study of T cells in Graves' hyperthyroidism and ophthalmopathy (dated by TCRdb to about 2019). Background for the entire study: Peripheral blood was collected at initial diagnosis, before any treatment. Once sampling was done, hyperthyroidism patients were given methimazole at a starting dose of 30 mg daily, whereas ophthalmopathy patients were given high-dose intravenous methylprednisolone. Prospective prediction of ophthalmopathy was tested in an independent validation cohort consisting of 18 to 20 hyperthyroidism patients and some 16 patients who later progressed to ophthalmopathy. According to the paper, TCR Vbeta CDR3 sequencing was carried out on 120 to 150 peripheral blood samples, which came from 40 to 45 ophthalmopathy, approximately 72 hyperthyroidism and some 17 progressor patients. To identify TCR V-J signatures that set the groups apart, the researchers used a discovery cohort of 100 or so patients, made up of 40 to 45 with Graves' ophthalmopathy and around 58 with stable Graves' hyperthyroidism. The study also compared thyroid tissue and blood T-cell repertoires from 6 or 7 Graves' hyperthyroidism patients. The 75 to 100 discovery patients were divided at random into training and test sets in a 7:3 ratio.

General conclusions and limits of the study: In validation, the model predicted progression to ophthalmopathy with approximately 69% sensitivity and around 72% specificity, a median of approximately 6.5 months before onset. A model built on a 13 V-J signature distinguished ophthalmopathy from stable hyperthyroidism, reaching around 88% sensitivity and approximately 83% specificity in cross-validation and 80%/75% in testing. No statistical method was used to fix the sample size in advance, and group allocation was not hidden from the investigators. Most expanded thyroid clonotypes (frequency above 0.001) were also found in blood, which suggests that blood repertoires may mirror thyroid immune responses.

V and J are trimmed by 1 base and 1 base, and the gene matches miss 6 bases of the junction. CDR1 and CDR2 are read off the germline V gene (reference sequence) as SEHNR and FQNEAQ. Spanning cysteine to phenylalanine, the CDR3 consists of 16 amino acids. Only the CDR3 DNA is retained, 48 bases long and in frame from the first base. This clonotype was found many times. Its antigen target is currently unknown. The sample holds no much larger clone one base away, and base qualities are not on file. Moderately to severely active disease, a Clinical Activity Score of at least 3, a NOSPECS grade of at least 4, and a duration under 3 months were present in ophthalmopathy patients. Patients with uncontrolled infections, other autoimmune diseases, pregnancy or lactation were excluded. Diagnoses were based on clinical symptoms, serum thyroxine and TRAb, thyroid ultrasound and orbital computed tomography. Ficoll-Paque density gradient centrifugation was used to isolate PBMCs from under 11 ml of fresh peripheral blood. Trizol reagent was used to extract total RNA, and RNA quality was then checked on an Agilent 2100 Bioanalyzer.

The TCR beta CDR3 regions were amplified from the RNA transcripts. The first round of RT-PCR for the TCR CDR3 was performed with the HTBI primer set and the Qiagen OneStep RT-PCR kit. Libraries were constructed in a second round of multiplex PCR, after which size selection and purification were performed. Sequencing of the libraries was done on an Illumina HiSeq2000 using paired-end 100 bp reads. In the original analysis: SOAPnuke was used to process the raw data, with reads discarded if the reads contained adapters or uncalled bases, had a mean Phred below 15, or lacked an exact constant-primer or identifier match. High-quality paired reads were merged with COPE v1.2.5, and unique nucleotide sequences were defined as clonotypes. MiTCR v1.1 was used to align clonotypes to the IMGT TRBV, TRBD and TRBJ reference segments. The analysis included only V-J combinations with a frequency above 0.0001, which together covered over 98% of the repertoires. The TCS score was defined as F50 (clonal expansion) divided by E x V (chaos), with BLOSUM62-based TCRdist calculated between CDR3 peptides within each V-J. Welch's t-statistics and random forest reduced 514 V-J features to 10 to 15, which were used in a naive Bayes classifier (R e1071). The public reads were quality trimmed at Q25 with fastp and then assembled into clones with MiXCR by TCRdb, keeping productive beta chains. Rows with a matching CDR3 protein are joined into one entry that keeps the most common DNA and genes. Here the V and J calls rest on TCRdb's processing, not on the authors' analysis. Counted in this sample were around 350,000 distinct CDR3 sequences; 15% of them appeared once. The ten largest clones take up around 20% of the sample.

Sequences were obtained from blood. The V gene is TRBV7-9 and the J gene is TRBJ2-5; a stretch of 7 junction bases matches TRBD2. This clonotype originated in a woman aged 55 to 70 with Graves' ophthalmopathy. The bases are TGTGCCAGCAGCTTAGGCTCCCTAGCGGCCCAAGAGACCCAGTACTTC. This encodes CASSLGSLAAQETQYF. This CDR3, with the reference TRBV7-9 and TRBJ2-5 proteins standing in past its ends, gives the full variable domain DTGVSQNPRHKITKRGQNVTFRCDPISEHNRLYWYRQTLGQGPEFLTYFQNEAQLEKSRLLSDRFSAERPKGSFSTLEIQRTEQGDSAMYLCASSLGSLAAQETQYFGPGTRLLVL.